The source of this TCR beta chain is a study of cytomegalovirus exposure and HLA in healthy donors. In the study overall: Earlier findings included 117 million unique TCR beta sequences obtained from approximately 170 million T cells.

Germline assignment: CDR1 SGHAT and CDR2 FQNNGV. The length of the CDR3 is 11 residues. Study-level points and caveats: Prediction of most subjects' HLA-A and HLA-B alleles by TCR beta sequences was reportedly accurate. Reportedly, cytomegalovirus status was diagnosed with high sensitivity and specificity. Some V segments, TRBV6-2 and TRBV6-3 among them, were indistinguishable and were therefore excluded.

PCR was performed using 60 Vbeta and 13 Jbeta primers. Produced via immunoSEQ multiplex PCR; TCRdb's table is partial and in-frame only. Among 97,000 or so clones, about three fifths were seen once, and the ten largest hold about 4.5%. Worth noting for this clone: Antigen specificity is unknown.

This TCR derives from a human donor in good health. The sample comprised PBMCs. The rearrangement links TRBV11-2 to TRBJ2-5; D unclear. The end of the DNA aligns better with TRBJ2-7, so the J call may be wrong. CDR3 amino acids: CASSLYYEQYF. The CDR3 coding sequence is TGTGCCAGCAGCTTATACTACGAGCAGTACTTC.